These 2 T cell receptor beta chains came from one sample sequenced in a study (dated by TCRdb to 2016 to 2017). The method behind the library was RT-PCR. The data were produced on an Illumina MiSeq. TCRdb took the public reads, trimmed them with fastp at Q25, ran MiXCR for clone calling and kept in-frame beta chains. Rows merge per CDR3 protein into single entries with the most common DNA and genes. This sample gives approximately 720,000 distinct CDR3 sequences in total; 13% to 15% of them show up just once. Roughly 3.6% of the sample belongs to the ten largest clones. Sequencing was carried out using memory CD4+ T cells from blood. These receptors were obtained from a female donor in good health, serving as a healthy control.

The chain has TRBV18 and TRBJ2-7, with 9 positions matching TRBD1. V lost 7 bases to trimming and J lost 2 bases; unmatched junction nucleotides: 6. This CDR3 has 14 amino acids. Germline-derived CDR1 and CDR2 are KGHSH and LQKENI. The CDR3 here is CASFNRDRAYEQYF. The CDR3 nucleotides are TGTGCCAGCTTCAACCGGGACAGGGCCTACGAGCAGTACTTC. The variable domain in full, completed from reference TRBV18 and TRBJ2-7, reads NAGVMQNPRHLVRRRGQEARLRCSPMKGHSHVYWYRQLPEEGLKFMVYLQKENIIDESGMPKERFSAEFPKEGPSILRIQQVVRGDSAAYFCASFNRDRAYEQYFGPGTRLTVT.

The J gene is TRBJ2-2, the V gene TRBV27; D may be TRBD1 or TRBD2 (6 bases each). CDR1 MNHEY and CDR2 SMNVEV come from the germline V gene (reference sequence). Trimming pared 8 bases from V and 7 bases from J, leaving 23 bases between. The CDR3 length is 16 residues. CDR3 in amino acids: CASGSSWGAQGGELFF. The CDR3 DNA sequence: TGTGCCAGCGGAAGCTCGTGGGGGGCGCAGGGCGGGGAGCTGTTTTTT.